The 29 T cell receptor beta chains below come from one sample, sequenced in a study of cytomegalovirus exposure and HLA in healthy donors. Use of 60 Vbeta and 13 Jbeta primers characterized the PCR. The method was immunoSEQ multiplex PCR; TCRdb's version includes in-frame clones alone and lacks a portion of them. Among roughly 84,000 clones listed, roughly 61% were seen once. The sequencing sample was made of PBMCs. These receptors were collected from a woman in her forties in good health and CMV-seropositive.

The rearrangement joins TRBV2 to TRBJ1-1; 8 positions match TRBD1. The germline V gene encodes CDR1 SNHLY and CDR2 FYNNEI. J gave up 0 bases and V 6 bases, and 9 bases lay outside the gene matches. The length of the CDR3 is 16 residues. CDR3 sequence: CASRRAGGAVNTEAFF. CDR3 DNA: TGTGCCAGCAGGAGAGCAGGGGGCGCGGTGAACACTGAAGCTTTCTTT.

This chain uses TRBV6-1 with TRBJ1-5; no clear D gene. CDR1 MNHNS and CDR2 SASEGT come from the germline V gene. This CDR3 is 12 amino acids long. V was pared by 7 bases and J by 1 base, with 5 bases between. The CDR3 is CASTYSNQPQHF. The CDR3 DNA sequence: TGTGCCAGCACCTACAGCAATCAGCCCCAGCATTTT.

The V and J genes are TRBV19 and TRBJ1-1, with TRBD1 matching 7 bases. V shed 7 bases and J 5 bases; nucleotides not matched to a gene: 10. The CDR3 spans 14 residues. Germline V CDR1 and CDR2: LNHDA, SQIVND (reference sequence). This CDR3 reads CASKTEGAQTEAFF. CDR3 DNA sequence: TGTGCCAGTAAGACGGAGGGGGCGCAAACTGAAGCTTTCTTT.

The CDR3 region is CASSYIQGADTQYF. CDR3 in DNA: TGTGCCAGCAGTTACATACAGGGGGCAGATACGCAGTATTTT. The chain employs TRBV6-6 and TRBJ2-3, with 8 nucleotides matching TRBD1. Per the germline V gene, CDR1 is MNHNY and CDR2 is SVGAGI (reference sequence). The junction had 2 bases not matched to a gene; V was cut back by 2 bases and J by 4 bases. The CDR3 spans 14 residues.

The chain joins TRBV18 to TRBJ1-5; 10 nucleotides line up with TRBD1. Germline V CDR1 and CDR2: KGHSH, LQKENI. After removal of 3 bases from V and 5 bases from J, the junction contained 7 bases not matched to a gene. The CDR3 sequence is 16 residues long. The CDR3 coding sequence is TGTGCCAGCTCACCGTGGGAAGGACAGGGGGATCAGCCCCAGCATTTT. It yields the protein CASSPWEGQGDQPQHF.

CDR3 region: CASSEGAGIYGYTF. CDR3 bases: TGCGCCAGCAGTGAGGGTGCAGGCATCTATGGCTACACCTTC. The chain is built from TRBV10-2 and TRBJ1-2; D remains unclear. The CDR3 sequence is 14 residues long. V lost 2 bases and J 4 bases, leaving 11 bases between the germline ends. Germline V gene lookup returns CDR1 WSHSY and CDR2 SAAADI.

The J gene is TRBJ1-2, the V gene TRBV25-1, with D tentatively TRBD1 (5 bases). The CDR3 runs to 14 residues. V lost 2 bases and J lost 7, with 14 bases in between. CDR1 MGHDK and CDR2 SYGVNS come from the germline V gene. The CDR3 region has the DNA TGTGCCAGCAGTGAAAGAGTACAGGCGCGTGGCTACACCTTC. It encodes CASSERVQARGYTF.

The chain recombines TRBV29-1 with TRBJ1-4, with 7 bases aligning to TRBD1. Germline CDR1 and CDR2: SQVTM and ANQGSEA. The CDR3 runs 14 residues. V was clipped by 7 bases and J by 4 bases; unmatched bases: 9. In nucleotides, the CDR3 is TGCAGCGCCGGTACGGGACAGCTTAATGAAAAACTGTTTTTT. Residues: CSAGTGQLNEKLFF.

This clone was counted only a few times. This chain joins TRBV7-3 and TRBJ2-7; 8 nucleotides align to TRBD2. The CDR3 runs to 14 residues. The junction had 5 bases not matched to a gene; V was cut back by 2 bases and J by 5 bases. Germline values: CDR1 SGHTA, CDR2 FQGTGA. The CDR3: CASSLVAGRDEQYF. CDR3 DNA: TGTGCCAGCAGCTTAGTAGCGGGAAGAGACGAGCAGTACTTC.

The gene calls are TRBV28 and TRBJ1-2; 7 bases map to TRBD1. There are 14 residues in the CDR3. V lost 6 bases and J lost 6; bases outside the gene matches: 10. Germline values: CDR1 MDHEN, CDR2 SYDVKM. The CDR3 spells CASSVGGQEDGYTF. DNA for the CDR3: TGTGCCAGCAGCGTAGGGGGCCAGGAGGATGGCTACACCTTC.

Only one count was recorded for this clone. The chain combines TRBV7-2 with TRBJ1-2, with D unclear. Germline-derived CDR1 and CDR2 are SGHTA and FQGNSA. The length of the CDR3 is 14 residues. V was clipped by 4 bases and J by 3 bases, with 12 bases between them. The CDR3 protein is CASSSTAGDYGYTF. CDR3 nucleotides: TGTGCCAGCAGCTCTACGGCGGGAGACTATGGCTACACCTTC. Based on the CDR3 plus reference TRBV7-2 and TRBJ1-2, the full variable domain is GAGVSQSPSNKVTEKGKDVELRCDPISGHTALYWYRQSLGQGLEFLIYFQGNSAPDKSGLPSDRFSAERTGGSVSTLTIQRTQQEDSAVYLCASSSTAGDYGYTFGSGTRLTVV.

CDR3 DNA: TGTGCCAGCAGTGTAAGCGGGAGAGGATCCAATGAGCAGTTCTTC. It translates to CASSVSGRGSNEQFF. This chain joins TRBV2 and TRBJ2-1, with 8 positions matching TRBD2. CDR3 length: 15 residues. CDR1 is SNHLY and CDR2 is FYNNEI in the germline V gene. After removal of 4 bases from V and 6 bases from J, the junction contained 8 bases not matched to a gene.

The chain has TRBV28 and TRBJ1-4; 7 bases map to TRBD1. The junction had 11 bases not matched to a gene; V was cut back by 5 bases and J by 8 bases. This CDR3 has 15 residues. Germline assignment: CDR1 MDHEN and CDR2 SYDVKM. The CDR3 sequence: CASSSDRAGAEKLFF. The CDR3 nucleotides are TGTGCCAGCAGTAGCGACAGGGCAGGAGCGGAAAAACTGTTTTTT.

The chain carries TRBV27 and TRBJ1-5; D is possibly TRBD1 (6 bases). The CDR3 is 15 residues long. Germline CDR1 and CDR2: MNHEY and SMNVEV (reference sequence). Deletions cut 5 bases from V and 7 bases from J, with 18 bases between. The CDR3 is CASSPLQGTLQPQHF. CDR3 sequence (DNA): TGTGCCAGCAGTCCCCTGCAGGGGACGCTGCAGCCCCAGCATTTT.

This clone was detected only a few times. V and J are TRBV10-2 and TRBJ1-3; no definite D call. In germline, CDR1 is WSHSY, CDR2 SAAADI. The germline V and J ends were trimmed by 2 bases and 0 bases, with 8 bases remaining between them. The CDR3 runs to 15 residues. CDR3 in amino acids: CASSEGLISGNTIYF. CDR3 DNA: TGCGCCAGCAGTGAGGGCCTGATCTCTGGAAACACCATATATTTT.

In its sample, this clone was seen once. The V and J genes are TRBV29-1 and TRBJ1-4, with 8 bases that match TRBD1. The CDR3 loop spans 14 amino acids. The V segment lost 2 bases and the J segment 6 bases; nucleotides outside the gene matches: 5. In germline, CDR1 is SQVTM, CDR2 ANQGSEA. In nucleotides, the CDR3 is TGCAGCGTTGAAAAGACAGGGGCGGATGAAAAACTGTTTTTT. As protein: CSVEKTGADEKLFF.

This clone appeared once. The gene calls are TRBV28 and TRBJ2-7; the D gene is possibly TRBD1 (6 bases). This CDR3 region has 16 residues. The germline gives CDR1 MDHEN, CDR2 SYDVKM. V shed 3 bases and J shed 1 base, with 16 bases lying between them. This CDR3 is CASSLPRGTGSYEQYF. The CDR3 region has the DNA TGTGCCAGCAGTTTGCCCCGGGGAACAGGGTCCTACGAGCAGTACTTC.

This clone was seen only a few times. The chain links TRBV7-2 to TRBJ1-2; D not resolved. CDR3 length: 16 residues. Per germline, CDR1 SGHTA and CDR2 FQGNSA. V was shortened by 5 bases and J by 6 bases, with 22 bases between the two germline ends. For the CDR3, the DNA is TGTGCCAGCAGCCCGGGCGGGGTGAGGGTTGGAAATGGCTACACCTTC. Protein: CASSPGGVRVGNGYTF.

This rearrangement joins TRBV28 to TRBJ1-2, with 8 bases aligning to TRBD1. The CDR3 consists of 13 residues. Germline V CDR1 and CDR2: MDHEN, SYDVKM. Germline trimming cut 2 bases from V and 7 bases from J; bases unmatched to any gene: 3. DNA for the CDR3: TGTGCCAGCAGTTTAGCAGGGGGCTCTGGCTACACCTTC. Translation: CASSLAGGSGYTF.

The V gene is TRBV28, the J gene TRBJ1-3; D might be TRBD1 (6 bases). Trimming took off 5 bases at V and 0 bases at J, with 14 bases between the two ends. The CDR3 contains 16 residues. Looked up from germline, CDR1 is MDHEN and CDR2 is SYDVKM. The CDR3 protein is CASSPSTGSSGNTIYF. For the CDR3, the DNA is TGTGCCAGCAGTCCCTCGACAGGAAGCTCTGGAAACACCATATATTTT.

The chain has TRBV28 and TRBJ2-7; D gene unclear. The V and J ends lost 2 bases and 2 bases respectively, with 7 bases between them. Germline values: CDR1 MDHEN, CDR2 SYDVKM. CDR3 length equals 13 residues. The DNA for the CDR3 is TGTGCCAGCAGTTTAGCTGGAGCCTACGAGCAGTACTTC. Encoded protein: CASSLAGAYEQYF.

V is TRBV14 and J is TRBJ2-1; TRBD2 matches at 7 bases. There are 17 residues in the CDR3. Per germline, CDR1 SGHDN and CDR2 FVKESK. The ends lost 2 bases at V and 7 bases at J; junction bases unmatched: 14. The CDR3 DNA is TGTGCCAGCAGCCAAAGTCTAGCGGATCCTCGGAGGAATGAGCAGTTCTTC. Translated: CASSQSLADPRRNEQFF.

The chain recombines TRBV5-1 with TRBJ2-1; 11 bases match TRBD1. The CDR3 contains 15 residues. The germline V gene has CDR1 SGHRS and CDR2 YFSETQ. The ends lost 4 bases at V and 6 bases at J; junction bases unmatched: 6. CDR3 protein: CASSKDRGLTNEQFF. CDR3 bases: TGCGCCAGCAGCAAGGACAGGGGGCTGACCAATGAGCAGTTCTTC.

This chain uses TRBV15 with TRBJ2-1; D possibly corresponds to TRBD1 (5 bases). Germline values: CDR1 LNHNV, CDR2 YYDKDF (reference sequence). This CDR3 region has 16 residues. Trimming removed 0 bases at V and 5 bases at J, with 14 bases between. Written as DNA, the CDR3 is TGTGCCACCAGCAGAGACAGGGCCCCTCGAGACAATGAGCAGTTCTTC. It codes for CATSRDRAPRDNEQFF.

The rearrangement joins TRBV4-3 to TRBJ1-1; D is uncertain. This CDR3 region has 16 residues. Deletions cut 1 base from V and 3 bases from J, with 15 bases between. In germline, CDR1 is LGHNA, CDR2 YSLEER. CDR3: CASSQAGRERDTEAFF. CDR3 coding DNA: TGCGCCAGCAGCCAAGCCGGGAGAGAACGGGACACTGAAGCTTTCTTT.

The chain is built from TRBV4-3 and TRBJ1-4, with 10 nucleotides matching TRBD1. J gave up 2 bases and V 2 bases, and 11 bases lay outside the gene matches. The germline V gene has CDR1 LGHNA and CDR2 YSLEER. The CDR3 sequence is 19 residues long. CDR3 sequence (DNA): TGCGCCAGCAGCCAATCTGGACAGGGGGGTCTTGCCACTAATGAAAAACTGTTTTTT. Protein sequence: CASSQSGQGGLATNEKLFF.

The J gene is TRBJ2-2, the V gene TRBV2; 9 bases are shared with TRBD1. The germline V gene has CDR1 SNHLY and CDR2 FYNNEI. Losses at the gene ends were 6 bases for V and 5 bases for J; bases not matched to a gene: 7. The CDR3 is 15 amino acids. The CDR3 nucleotides are TGTGCCAGCAGGGCCCCGACAGGGGGTACCGGGGAGCTGTTTTTT. It is translated as CASRAPTGGTGELFF.

The rearrangement links TRBV7-2 to TRBJ1-6, with 8 bases lining up with TRBD1. Germline CDR1 SGHTA, CDR2 FQGNSA. Losses at the gene ends were 4 bases for V and 13 bases for J; bases not matched to a gene: 9. This CDR3 spans 14 amino acids. The CDR3 protein is CASSSSTDRAPLHF. CDR3 nucleotide sequence: TGTGCCAGCAGCTCAAGCACGGACAGGGCGCCCCTCCACTTT.

The chain carries TRBV11-2 and TRBJ2-2, with 7 positions matching TRBD1. Germline trimming cut 0 bases from V and 5 bases from J; bases unmatched to any gene: 6. The germline V gene has CDR1 SGHAT and CDR2 FQNNGV. There are 16 residues in the CDR3. The chain's CDR3 is CASSLEVWTGTGELFF. Here the CDR3 DNA reads TGTGCCAGCAGCTTAGAGGTTTGGACAGGTACCGGGGAGCTGTTTTTT.